This T cell receptor (beta chain) emerged from a study of blood T cells in healthy people across ages. Germline lookup yields CDR1 MGHRA and CDR2 YSYEKL. This CDR3 spans 15 amino acids. Trimming stripped 6 bases from V and 5 bases from J, with 19 bases between. Together with a sample-barcoded 5' primer, a J-beta primer mix was included in a second PCR lasting about 7 to 11 cycles. Samples each returned at least 2.5 million CDR3-containing paired-end reads. TCRdb ran MiXCR on the 5' RACE reads and lists one entry per CDR3 protein. Of 1.8 million or so distinct CDR3 sequences in the sample, roughly two fifths were seen once. In its sample, this clonotype was seen a few times.

The sample comprised blood. This chain connects TRBV4-1 to TRBJ1-1; D may be TRBD1 (5 bases). This sequence was found in a human donor in good health. The CDR3 protein is CASRLTTQGSTEAFF. The CDR3 coding sequence is TGCGCCAGCAGGCTAACCACCCAGGGAAGTACTGAAGCTTTCTTT.